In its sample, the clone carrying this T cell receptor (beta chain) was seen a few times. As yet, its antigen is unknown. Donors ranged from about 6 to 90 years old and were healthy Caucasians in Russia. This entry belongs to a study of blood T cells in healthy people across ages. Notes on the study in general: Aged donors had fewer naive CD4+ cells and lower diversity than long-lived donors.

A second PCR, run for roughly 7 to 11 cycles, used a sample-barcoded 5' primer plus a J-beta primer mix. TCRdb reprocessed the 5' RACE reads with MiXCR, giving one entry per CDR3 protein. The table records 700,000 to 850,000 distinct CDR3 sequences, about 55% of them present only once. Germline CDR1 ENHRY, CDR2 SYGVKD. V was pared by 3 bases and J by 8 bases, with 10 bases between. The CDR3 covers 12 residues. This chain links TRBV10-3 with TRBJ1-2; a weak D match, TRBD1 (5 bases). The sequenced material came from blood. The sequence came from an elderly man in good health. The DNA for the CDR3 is TGTGCCATCAGTGAAGGGGCCGCCGGCTACACCTTC. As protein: CAISEGAAGYTF.